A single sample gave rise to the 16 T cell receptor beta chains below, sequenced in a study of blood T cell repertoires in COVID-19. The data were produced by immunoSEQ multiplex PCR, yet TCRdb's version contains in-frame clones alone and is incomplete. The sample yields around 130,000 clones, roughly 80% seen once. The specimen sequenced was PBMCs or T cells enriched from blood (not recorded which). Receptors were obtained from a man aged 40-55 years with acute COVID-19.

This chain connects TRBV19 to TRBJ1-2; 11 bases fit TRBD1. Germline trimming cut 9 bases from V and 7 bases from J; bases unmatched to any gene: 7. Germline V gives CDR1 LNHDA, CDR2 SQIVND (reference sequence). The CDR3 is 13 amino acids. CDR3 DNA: TGTGCCAGCGGACAGGGGGCTGAAAGTGGCTACACCTTC. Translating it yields CASGQGAESGYTF.

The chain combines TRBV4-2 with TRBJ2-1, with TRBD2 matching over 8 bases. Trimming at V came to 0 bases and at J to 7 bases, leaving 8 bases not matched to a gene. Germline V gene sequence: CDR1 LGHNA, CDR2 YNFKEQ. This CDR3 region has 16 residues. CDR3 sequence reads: CASSQEVGGGRNEQFF. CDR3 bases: TGTGCCAGCAGCCAAGAGGTCGGGGGGGGTCGGAATGAGCAGTTCTTC.

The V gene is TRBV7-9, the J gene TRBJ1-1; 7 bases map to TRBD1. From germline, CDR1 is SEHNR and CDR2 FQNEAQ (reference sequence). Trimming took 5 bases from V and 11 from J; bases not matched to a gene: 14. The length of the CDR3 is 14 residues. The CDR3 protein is CASSTRLTGKNAFF. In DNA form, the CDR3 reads TGTGCCAGCAGCACACGCCTGACAGGGAAGAACGCTTTCTTT.

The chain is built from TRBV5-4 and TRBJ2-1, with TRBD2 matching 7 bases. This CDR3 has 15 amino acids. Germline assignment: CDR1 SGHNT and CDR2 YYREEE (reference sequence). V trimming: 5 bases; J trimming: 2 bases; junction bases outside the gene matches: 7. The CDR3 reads CASRPSSGTYNEQFF. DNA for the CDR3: TGTGCCAGCAGACCATCTAGCGGCACCTACAATGAGCAGTTCTTC.

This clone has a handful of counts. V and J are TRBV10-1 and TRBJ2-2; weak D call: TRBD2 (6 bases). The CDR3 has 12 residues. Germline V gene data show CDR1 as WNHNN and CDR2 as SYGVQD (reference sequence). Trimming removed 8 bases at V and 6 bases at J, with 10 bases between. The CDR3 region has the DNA TGCGCCAGCGGAGGGGCAGCCGGGGAGCTGTTTTTT. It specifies CASGGAAGELFF.

CDR3 amino acids: CASARGGTEPGNTIYF. The CDR3 nucleotides are TGTGCTAGTGCCCGTGGCGGGACGGAACCTGGAAACACCATATATTTT. The V call is TRBV12-5, the J call TRBJ1-3; D might be TRBD1 (5 bases). Germline V gene sequence: CDR1 LGHNT, CDR2 FRNRAP. The ends were cut back, 7 bases at V and 2 bases at J, with 18 bases in the middle. The length of the CDR3 is 16 residues. The full variable domain, with the rest looked up from reference TRBV12-5 and TRBJ1-3, is DARVTQTPRHKVTEMGQEVTMRCQPILGHNTVFWYRQTMMQGLELLAYFRNRAPLDDSGMPKDRFSAEMPDATLATLKIQPSEPRDSAVYFCASARGGTEPGNTIYFGEGSWLTVV.

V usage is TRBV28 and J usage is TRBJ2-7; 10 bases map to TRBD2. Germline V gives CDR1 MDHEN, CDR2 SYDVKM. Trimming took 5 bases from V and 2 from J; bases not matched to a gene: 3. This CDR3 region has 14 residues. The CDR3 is CASSPTSGAYEQYF. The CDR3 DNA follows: TGTGCCAGCAGTCCTACTAGCGGGGCCTACGAGCAGTACTTC.

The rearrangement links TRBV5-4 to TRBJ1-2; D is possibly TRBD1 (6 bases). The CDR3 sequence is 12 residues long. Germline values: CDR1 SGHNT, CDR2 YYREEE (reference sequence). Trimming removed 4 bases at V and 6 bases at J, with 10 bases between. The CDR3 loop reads CASSRRQDGYTF. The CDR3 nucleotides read TGTGCCAGCAGCCGGAGACAGGATGGCTACACCTTC.

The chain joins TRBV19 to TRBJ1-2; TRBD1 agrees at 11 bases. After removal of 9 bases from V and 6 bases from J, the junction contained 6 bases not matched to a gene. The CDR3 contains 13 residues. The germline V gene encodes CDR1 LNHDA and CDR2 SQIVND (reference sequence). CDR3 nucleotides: TGTGCCAGCGCGGGACAGGGGGTGAATGGCTACACCTTC. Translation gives CASAGQGVNGYTF.

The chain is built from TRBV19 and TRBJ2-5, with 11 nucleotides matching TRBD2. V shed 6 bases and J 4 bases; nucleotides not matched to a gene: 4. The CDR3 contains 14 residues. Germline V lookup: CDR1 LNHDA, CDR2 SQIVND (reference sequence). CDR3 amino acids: CASSVAGGGETQYF. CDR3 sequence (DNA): TGTGCCAGTAGCGTAGCGGGAGGGGGAGAGACCCAGTACTTC.

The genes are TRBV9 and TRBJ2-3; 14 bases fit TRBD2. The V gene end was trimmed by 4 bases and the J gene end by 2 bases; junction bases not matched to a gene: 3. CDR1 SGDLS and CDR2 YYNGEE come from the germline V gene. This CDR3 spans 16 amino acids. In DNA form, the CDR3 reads TGTGCCAGCAGCCCGGGACTAGCGGGAGACACAGATACGCAGTATTTT. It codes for CASSPGLAGDTDTQYF.

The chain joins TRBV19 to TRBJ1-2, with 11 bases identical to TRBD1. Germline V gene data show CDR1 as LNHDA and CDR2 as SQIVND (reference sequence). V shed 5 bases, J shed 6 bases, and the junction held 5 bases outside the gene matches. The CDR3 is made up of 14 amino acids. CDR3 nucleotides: TGTGCCAGTAGTCCCGGACAGGGGGCACATGGCTACACCTTC. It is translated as CASSPGQGAHGYTF.

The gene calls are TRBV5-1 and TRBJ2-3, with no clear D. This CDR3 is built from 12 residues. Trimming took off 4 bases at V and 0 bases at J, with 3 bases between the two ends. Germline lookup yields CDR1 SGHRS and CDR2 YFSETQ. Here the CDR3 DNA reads TGCGCCAGCAGCCAGAGCACAGATACGCAGTATTTT. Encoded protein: CASSQSTDTQYF.

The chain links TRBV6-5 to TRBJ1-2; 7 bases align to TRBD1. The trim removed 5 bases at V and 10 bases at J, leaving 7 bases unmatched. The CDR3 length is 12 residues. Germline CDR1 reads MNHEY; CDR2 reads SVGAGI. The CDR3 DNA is TGTGCCAGCAGTCCCGGCGACAGGGACTACACCTTC. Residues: CASSPGDRDYTF.

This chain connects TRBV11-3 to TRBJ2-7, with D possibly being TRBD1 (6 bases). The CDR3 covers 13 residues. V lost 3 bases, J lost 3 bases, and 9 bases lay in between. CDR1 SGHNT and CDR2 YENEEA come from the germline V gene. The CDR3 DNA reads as TGTGCCAGCAGCTTTGGCAGGGGCTACGAGCAGTACTTC. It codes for CASSFGRGYEQYF.

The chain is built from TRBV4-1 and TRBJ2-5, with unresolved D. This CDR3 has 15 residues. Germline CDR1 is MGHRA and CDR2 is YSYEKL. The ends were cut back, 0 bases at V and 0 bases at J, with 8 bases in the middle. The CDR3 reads CASSQELTDQETQYF. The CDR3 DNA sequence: TGCGCCAGCAGCCAAGAACTCACAGACCAAGAGACCCAGTACTTC.